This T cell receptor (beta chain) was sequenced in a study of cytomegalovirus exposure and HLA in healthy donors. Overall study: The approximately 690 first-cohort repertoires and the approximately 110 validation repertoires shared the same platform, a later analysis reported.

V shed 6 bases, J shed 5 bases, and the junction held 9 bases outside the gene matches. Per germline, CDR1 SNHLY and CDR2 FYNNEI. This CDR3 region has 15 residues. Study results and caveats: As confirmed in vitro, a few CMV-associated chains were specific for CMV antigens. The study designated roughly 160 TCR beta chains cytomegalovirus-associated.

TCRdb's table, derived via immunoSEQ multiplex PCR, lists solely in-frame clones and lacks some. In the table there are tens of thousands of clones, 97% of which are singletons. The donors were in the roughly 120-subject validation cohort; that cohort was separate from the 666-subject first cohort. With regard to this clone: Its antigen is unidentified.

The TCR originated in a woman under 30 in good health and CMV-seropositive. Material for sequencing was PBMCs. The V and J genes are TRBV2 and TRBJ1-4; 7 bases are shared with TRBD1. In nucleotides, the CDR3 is TGTGCCAGCAGGCAGGGGGGACAGCTAAATGAAAAACTGTTTTTT. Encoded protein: CASRQGGQLNEKLFF.